The 29 T cell receptor beta chains presented below share a single source sample, sequenced in a study of cytomegalovirus exposure and HLA in healthy donors (dated 2017 in TCRdb). The library came from the immunoSEQ multiplex PCR assay. For the multiplex PCR, a mixture combining 60 forward primers for TCR Vbeta segments and 13 reverse primers for TCR Jbeta segments was used. Here the immuneACCESS table is served through TCRdb, limited to in-frame sequences with V and J called. Missing clones are a known gap in these copies; in checked studies unresolved V genes cover under half, and the rest lacks a known reason. In this sample the table shows around 130,000 clones, about 8.5% of which occur a single time. The ten biggest clones cover approximately 5% of the sample. The sample consisted of PBMCs. The receptors originated from a man between 35 and 55 years old in good health and CMV-seronegative.

J is TRBJ2-5 and V is TRBV5-1; 7 nucleotides match TRBD1. V lost 6 bases and J lost 2; bases outside the gene matches: 4. The germline V gene has CDR1 SGHRS and CDR2 YFSETQ. The CDR3 loop spans 13 amino acids. CDR3 DNA: TGCGCCAGCACCCGGACAGGTCAAGAGACCCAGTACTTC. It codes for CASTRTGQETQYF.

This chain uses TRBV6-5 with TRBJ2-3; perhaps TRBD1 as D (6 bases). Germline values: CDR1 MNHEY, CDR2 SVGAGI. The V end lost 2 bases, the J end lost 2 bases, and 11 bases lay between the germline ends. This CDR3 spans 15 amino acids. CDR3 nucleotides: TGTGCCAGCAGTTACGCAGGACAGAACACAGATACGCAGTATTTT. Amino acid sequence: CASSYAGQNTDTQYF.

This chain connects TRBV19 to TRBJ2-1, with D possibly being TRBD2 (5 bases). There are 12 residues in the CDR3. The germline gives CDR1 LNHDA, CDR2 SQIVND (reference sequence). The ends were cut back, 3 bases at V and 8 bases at J, with 8 bases in the middle. This CDR3 reads CASSIEGYEQFF. The CDR3 DNA is TGTGCCAGTAGTATCGAGGGCTATGAGCAGTTCTTC. The entire variable domain, with the rest obtained from reference TRBV19 and TRBJ2-1, is as follows: DGGITQSPKYLFRKEGQNVTLSCEQNLNHDAMYWYRQDPGQGLRLIYYSQIVNDFQKGDIAEGYSVSREKKESFPLTVTSAQKNPTAFYLCASSIEGYEQFFGPGTRLTVL.

This clone showed up just a few times. The CDR3 reads CASSLRGEFLSPLHF. For the CDR3, the DNA is TGTGCCAGCAGTTTACGGGGGGAGTTTCTCTCACCCCTCCACTTT. The chain employs TRBV27 and TRBJ1-6; maybe TRBD1 (5 bases). The germline V gene has CDR1 MNHEY and CDR2 SMNVEV (reference sequence). Trimming shortened V by 2 bases and J by 10 bases, and 15 bases separated the two germline ends. This CDR3 spans 15 amino acids.

The chain joins TRBV7-9 to TRBJ1-6; 9 nucleotides match TRBD1. Germline CDR1 reads SEHNR; CDR2 reads FQNEAQ (reference sequence). The CDR3 runs to 15 residues. J gave up 7 bases and V 3 bases, and 4 bases lay outside the gene matches. DNA of the CDR3: TGTGCCAGCAGCTTTGGGGACAGGGAAAATTCACCCCTCCACTTT. It encodes CASSFGDRENSPLHF.

This clone was observed a handful of times. The chain is built from TRBV10-2 and TRBJ2-2; D may be TRBD2 (7 bases). CDR1 WSHSY and CDR2 SAAADI come from the germline V gene. This CDR3 has 16 residues. V shed 4 bases and J shed 4 bases, with 16 bases lying between them. The CDR3 sequence is CASSGRRGAGTGELFF. The CDR3, as DNA: TGCGCCAGCAGTGGGCGTCGGGGGGCGGGCACCGGGGAGCTGTTTTTT.

J is TRBJ2-2 and V is TRBV29-1; D may be TRBD1 (8 bases). This CDR3 has 13 amino acids. Trimming left V 5 bases short and J 7 bases short, with 14 bases between. Germline CDR1 is SQVTM and CDR2 is ANQGSEA. The CDR3 spells CSVRTGGVGELFF. CDR3 in DNA: TGCAGCGTTCGCACAGGGGGGGTCGGGGAGCTGTTTTTT.

The chain has TRBV28 and TRBJ1-6; D remains unclear. The CDR3 is made up of 16 amino acids. V lost 3 bases and J 0 bases, leaving 9 bases between the germline ends. The germline V gene has CDR1 MDHEN and CDR2 SYDVKM. Here the CDR3 reads CASSFGESSYNSPLHF. CDR3 in DNA: TGTGCCAGCAGTTTCGGGGAAAGCTCCTATAATTCACCCCTCCACTTT.

This clone has only a few counts. This rearrangement joins TRBV13 to TRBJ2-4; TRBD1 matches at 8 bases. The CDR3 is made up of 16 amino acids. J gave up 3 bases and V 5 bases, and 9 bases lay outside the gene matches. Germline values: CDR1 PRHDT, CDR2 FYEKMQ (reference sequence). The CDR3 sequence is CASSAPGQASKNIQYF. The CDR3 DNA is TGTGCCAGCAGCGCCCCGGGACAGGCGAGCAAAAACATTCAGTACTTC.

This clone has a single count. The chain employs TRBV27 and TRBJ2-7; TRBD1 is a possible D gene (5 bases). The CDR3 consists of 13 residues. The V gene lost 5 bases and the J gene lost 3 bases, with 11 bases spanning the gap. Germline V gene sequence: CDR1 MNHEY, CDR2 SMNVEV (reference sequence). The chain's CDR3 is CASSGAKLYEQYF. Written as DNA, the CDR3 is TGTGCCAGCAGTGGGGCCAAACTCTACGAGCAGTACTTC.

The chain joins TRBV7-8 to TRBJ1-5, with D hard to call. CDR1 is SGHVS, CDR2 FQNEAQ, per germline. V lost 0 bases and J lost 7, with 7 bases in between. CDR3 length: 13 amino acids. The CDR3 loop is CASSLAGSQPQHF. The DNA of the CDR3 is TGTGCCAGCAGCTTAGCAGGGAGCCAGCCCCAGCATTTT.

The V and J genes are TRBV27 and TRBJ2-1, with TRBD2 matching over 7 bases. Germline CDR1 MNHEY, CDR2 SMNVEV (reference sequence). This CDR3 region has 12 residues. With V trimmed by 5 bases and J by 6 bases, 1 base remained unmatched. CDR3 in amino acids: CASSRTSNEQFF. Here the CDR3 DNA reads TGTGCCAGCAGTCGGACTAGCAATGAGCAGTTCTTC.

V is TRBV9 and J is TRBJ2-3, with TRBD2 as a possible D gene (7 bases). V lost 1 base to trimming and J lost 5 bases, with 11 bases between them. This CDR3 is built from 14 residues. Germline loops: CDR1 SGDLS, CDR2 YYNGEE. CDR3 sequence (DNA): TGTGCCAGCAGCGTAAACGGGGGGCTAGATACGCAGTATTTT. As protein: CASSVNGGLDTQYF.

This clone has only a few counts. The chain has TRBV6-5 and TRBJ1-2, with D maybe TRBD1 (5 bases). This CDR3 has 16 residues. Germline V gives CDR1 MNHEY, CDR2 SVGAGI. V was pared by 0 bases and J by 4 bases, with 15 bases between. CDR3 nucleotides: TGTGCCAGCAGTTACTCGACCGGGGGAAGCGCCTATGGCTACACCTTC. This codes for CASSYSTGGSAYGYTF.

Here the CDR3 reads CASSLAGEGETQYF. CDR3 DNA sequence: TGCGCCAGCAGCTTGGCGGGGGAAGGGGAGACCCAGTACTTC. The chain combines TRBV5-1 with TRBJ2-5; the D gene is possibly TRBD2 (6 bases). Looked up from germline, CDR1 is SGHRS and CDR2 is YFSETQ. The CDR3 has 14 residues. V was shortened by 0 bases and J by 5 bases, with 11 bases between the two germline ends.

The chain has TRBV2 and TRBJ1-1; weak D call: TRBD1 (6 bases). V was clipped by 10 bases and J by 1 base, with 19 bases between them. From germline, CDR1 is SNHLY and CDR2 FYNNEI. The CDR3 is 15 amino acids. The CDR3 loop is CAIRPTGSGNTEAFF. As DNA, the CDR3 is TGTGCCATCAGACCCACAGGGTCGGGGAACACTGAAGCTTTCTTT. Full variable domain (outside the CDR3, taken from reference TRBV2 and TRBJ1-1): EPEVTQTPSHQVTQMGQEVILRCVPISNHLYFYWYRQILGQKVEFLVSFYNNEISEKSEIFDDQFSVERPDGSNFTLKIRSTKLEDSAMYFCAIRPTGSGNTEAFFGQGTRLTVV.

A few counts support this clone. CDR3 coding DNA: TGTGCCAGCTCACCATCAGGGGGCGACGAGCAGTACTTC. It yields the protein CASSPSGGDEQYF. The J gene is TRBJ2-7, the V gene TRBV18; 8 nucleotides line up with TRBD1. J gave up 5 bases and V 2 bases, and 2 bases lay outside the gene matches. CDR1 and CDR2 (germline): KGHSH, LQKENI. CDR3 length: 13 residues. The full variable domain, rest sourced from reference TRBV18 and TRBJ2-7, is NAGVMQNPRHLVRRRGQEARLRCSPMKGHSHVYWYRQLPEEGLKFMVYLQKENIIDESGMPKERFSAEFPKEGPSILRIQQVVRGDSAAYFCASSPSGGDEQYFGPGTRLTVT.

This clone was detected a few times. This chain connects TRBV5-1 to TRBJ2-5; D is ambiguous. V was clipped by 3 bases and J by 5 bases, with 8 bases between them. Germline assignment: CDR1 SGHRS and CDR2 YFSETQ. CDR3 size: 12 residues. CDR3 DNA sequence: TGCGCCAGCAGCTCTGGCATGGAGACCCAGTACTTC. It yields the protein CASSSGMETQYF.

The chain has TRBV9 and TRBJ1-5; TRBD1 matches 7 bases. The ends lost 4 bases at V and 3 bases at J; junction bases unmatched: 4. The CDR3 is 14 residues long. Looked up from germline, CDR1 is SGDLS and CDR2 is YYNGEE. The CDR3 nucleotides read TGTGCCAGCAGCCACGGGACAGCCAATCAGCCCCAGCATTTT. This codes for CASSHGTANQPQHF.

The rearrangement links TRBV7-8 to TRBJ1-5, with 7 bases aligning to TRBD1. CDR3 length: 15 amino acids. The V and J ends lost 6 bases and 6 bases, in that order; junction bases with no gene match: 11. The germline gives CDR1 SGHVS, CDR2 FQNEAQ. CDR3 bases: TGTGCCAGCAGATCCGACAGGGACCCAAGTCAGCCCCAGCATTTT. This gives the protein CASRSDRDPSQPQHF.

This clone was detected only a few times. The rearrangement links TRBV2 to TRBJ1-5; possible D gene TRBD1, 6 bases. The CDR3 extends over 16 amino acids. Germline V CDR1 and CDR2: SNHLY, FYNNEI. The germline V and J ends were trimmed by 0 bases and 3 bases, with 12 bases remaining between them. CDR3 DNA: TGTGCCAGCAGTGAAGCGCACAGGGTAATCAATCAGCCCCAGCATTTT. Its protein product is CASSEAHRVINQPQHF.

This clone was detected only a few times. The chain employs TRBV4-2 and TRBJ2-3; 8 nucleotides match TRBD1. Germline CDR1 reads LGHNA; CDR2 reads YNFKEQ. The CDR3 loop spans 15 amino acids. V shed 0 bases and J 4 bases; nucleotides not matched to a gene: 3. CDR3 region: CASSQDQGAADTQYF. The CDR3 DNA reads as TGTGCCAGCAGCCAAGATCAGGGGGCGGCAGATACGCAGTATTTT.

This clone was picked up a small number of times. The chain combines TRBV19 with TRBJ1-2; D possibly corresponds to TRBD1 (6 bases). The ends were cut back, 4 bases at V and 2 bases at J, with 11 bases in the middle. The CDR3 sequence is 14 residues long. Looked up from germline, CDR1 is LNHDA and CDR2 is SQIVND (reference sequence). CDR3 loop: CASSTHRANYGYTF. As DNA, the CDR3 is TGTGCCAGTAGTACGCACAGGGCGAACTATGGCTACACCTTC. Full variable domain (rest looked up from reference TRBV19 and TRBJ1-2): DGGITQSPKYLFRKEGQNVTLSCEQNLNHDAMYWYRQDPGQGLRLIYYSQIVNDFQKGDIAEGYSVSREKKESFPLTVTSAQKNPTAFYLCASSTHRANYGYTFGSGTRLTVV.

The rearrangement joins TRBV10-1 to TRBJ1-2, with no clear D. Germline values: CDR1 WNHNN, CDR2 SYGVQD (reference sequence). CDR3 length: 13 amino acids. V gave up 5 bases and J gave up 4 bases, with 11 bases separating them. CDR3 sequence: CASSREEGYGYTF. The CDR3 region has the DNA TGCGCCAGCAGTCGCGAAGAGGGCTATGGCTACACCTTC.

V gene TRBV5-4 combines with J gene TRBJ2-1; tentatively, D is TRBD1 (5 bases). Per germline, CDR1 SGHNT and CDR2 YYREEE (reference sequence). The CDR3 extends over 12 amino acids. V gave up 2 bases and J gave up 9 bases, with 9 bases separating them. CDR3 protein: CASSLGVSEQFF. The CDR3 DNA reads TGTGCCAGCAGCTTAGGGGTTTCTGAGCAGTTCTTC.

The chain joins TRBV7-3 to TRBJ2-3, with 12 bases matching TRBD2. With V trimmed by 3 bases and J by 3 bases, 4 bases remained unmatched. This CDR3 contains 16 residues. Germline CDR1 and CDR2: SGHTA and FQGTGA. The CDR3 bases are TGTGCCAGCAGCTTGGCTAGCGGGGGGGCTACAGATACGCAGTATTTT. It is translated as CASSLASGGATDTQYF.

The genes are TRBV28 and TRBJ2-1; 12 bases agree with TRBD1. Germline CDR1 is MDHEN and CDR2 is SYDVKM. V shed 8 bases, J shed 6 bases, and the junction held 2 bases outside the gene matches. The CDR3 is 13 residues long. The CDR3 DNA follows: TGTGCCAGCCGGGACAGGGGGCTCAATGAGCAGTTCTTC. Translating gives CASRDRGLNEQFF.

V usage is TRBV5-8 and J usage is TRBJ1-1; the D gene is possibly TRBD1 (6 bases). This CDR3 is 14 amino acids long. Germline CDR1 SGHTS, CDR2 YDEGEE. V was shortened by 2 bases and J by 5 bases, with 13 bases between the two germline ends. CDR3 sequence (DNA): TGTGCCAGCAGCTTACAGGGATATGTTACTGAAGCTTTCTTT. This encodes CASSLQGYVTEAFF.

V usage is TRBV6-5 and J usage is TRBJ2-5; TRBD2 might be the D (5 bases). Near its end, the DNA agrees better with TRBJ2-7, so the J call may be wrong. The CDR3 has 12 residues. The germline V gene has CDR1 MNHEY and CDR2 SVGAGI. CDR3 residues: CASSRRPYEQYF. CDR3 nucleotide sequence: TGTGCCAGCAGCCGGAGGCCCTACGAGCAGTACTTC.